These T cell receptor beta chains were read from a single sample in a study of blood T cell repertoires in COVID-19. Measured with immunoSEQ multiplex PCR; TCRdb has only the in-frame clones, and not every one. The sample consists of 110,000 or so clones, around four fifths of them appearing once. Sample: peripheral blood. Source of these receptors: a woman aged 70-85 years with acute or convalescent COVID-19. Both conserved end residues are part of each CDR3. Each record gives: clone size, V gene, D gene, J gene, CDR3 protein, CDR3 DNA. A D gene is named only where the DNA matches it firmly. Where a row states a size, it is once, few, many or the class of an expanded clone; other rows omit it.

clone_size: few
v_call: TRBV5-1
d_call: -
j_call: TRBJ1-6
cdr3_aa: CASSLVMAPGAPLHF
cdr3_nt: TGCGCCAGCAGCTTAGTAATGGCCCCTGGAGCACCCCTCCACTTT

clone_size: many
v_call: TRBV5-1
d_call: -
j_call: TRBJ1-5
cdr3_aa: CASSLALEFQPQHF
cdr3_nt: TGCGCCAGCAGCTTGGCCCTAGAATTTCAGCCCCAGCATTTT

clone_size: few
v_call: TRBV7-9
d_call: -
j_call: TRBJ2-4
cdr3_aa: CASTSGIAKNIQYF
cdr3_nt: TGTGCCAGCACCTCCGGGATAGCCAAAAACATTCAGTACTTC

clone_size: few
v_call: TRBV7-2
d_call: -
j_call: TRBJ1-4
cdr3_aa: CASSLDGAKGEKLFF
cdr3_nt: TGTGCCAGCAGCTTAGATGGGGCGAAGGGTGAAAAACTGTTTTTT

clone_size: -
v_call: TRBV5-1
d_call: TRBD1
j_call: TRBJ1-1
cdr3_aa: CASSLQGSNTEAFF
cdr3_nt: TGCGCCAGCAGCTTACAGGGGTCGAACACTGAAGCTTTCTTT

clone_size: -
v_call: TRBV5-1
d_call: TRBD1
j_call: TRBJ2-7
cdr3_aa: CASSFGDRGSYEQYF
cdr3_nt: TGCGCCAGCAGCTTTGGGGACAGGGGGAGCTACGAGCAGTACTTC

clone_size: -
v_call: TRBV5-1
d_call: TRBD1
j_call: TRBJ2-5
cdr3_aa: CASSLNRGETQYF
cdr3_nt: TGCGCCAGCAGCTTGAACAGGGGGGAGACCCAGTACTTC

clone_size: -
v_call: TRBV11-2
d_call: TRBD1
j_call: TRBJ2-1
cdr3_aa: CASSLGRQGEQFF
cdr3_nt: TGTGCCAGCAGCTTAGGAAGACAGGGCGAGCAGTTCTTC

clone_size: few
v_call: TRBV27
d_call: TRBD2
j_call: TRBJ2-3
cdr3_aa: CASSRTSGGSLLTQYF
cdr3_nt: TGTGCCAGTTCTAGGACTAGCGGGGGCTCTCTGTTAACGCAGTATTTT

clone_size: -
v_call: TRBV15
d_call: -
j_call: TRBJ1-6
cdr3_aa: CATSRDRTDNSPLHF
cdr3_nt: TGTGCCACCAGCAGAGATCGGACAGATAATTCACCCCTCCACTTT

clone_size: -
v_call: TRBV9
d_call: -
j_call: TRBJ2-2
cdr3_aa: CASSPEGVGNTGELFF
cdr3_nt: TGTGCCAGCAGCCCTGAGGGAGTGGGGAACACCGGGGAGCTGTTTTTT

clone_size: -
v_call: TRBV27
d_call: TRBD1
j_call: TRBJ1-1
cdr3_aa: CASSLAGTANTEAFF
cdr3_nt: TGTGCCAGCAGTTTAGCCGGGACAGCGAACACTGAAGCTTTCTTT

clone_size: -
v_call: TRBV5-4
d_call: TRBD2
j_call: TRBJ2-7
cdr3_aa: CASSLGLAGALSEQYF
cdr3_nt: TGTGCCAGCAGCTTGGGACTAGCGGGGGCCCTCAGCGAGCAGTACTTC

clone_size: once
v_call: TRBV19
d_call: TRBD1
j_call: TRBJ1-1
cdr3_aa: CASSINLQGRAFF
cdr3_nt: TGTGCCAGTAGTATCAACCTACAGGGGAGAGCTTTCTTT

clone_size: -
v_call: TRBV5-6
d_call: -
j_call: TRBJ2-7
cdr3_aa: CASSTGLISPGEQYF
cdr3_nt: TGTGCCAGCAGCACCGGACTAATCTCCCCCGGCGAGCAGTACTTC

clone_size: -
v_call: TRBV30
d_call: TRBD1
j_call: TRBJ1-2
cdr3_aa: CAWIWQGARGGYTF
cdr3_nt: TGTGCCTGGATTTGGCAGGGGGCACGAGGGGGCTACACCTTC

clone_size: few
v_call: TRBV2
d_call: -
j_call: TRBJ2-3
cdr3_aa: CASSESVRTDTQYF
cdr3_nt: TGTGCCAGCAGTGAATCGGTTAGAACAGATACGCAGTATTTT

clone_size: -
v_call: TRBV16
d_call: -
j_call: TRBJ1-2
cdr3_aa: CASSREQGYYGYTF
cdr3_nt: TGTGCCAGCAGCCGAGAGCAGGGATACTATGGCTACACCTTC

clone_size: -
v_call: TRBV10-3
d_call: TRBD2
j_call: TRBJ2-1
cdr3_aa: CAISPTGGGGNNEQFF
cdr3_nt: TGTGCCATCAGCCCCACTGGCGGGGGGGGGAACAATGAGCAGTTCTTC

clone_size: -
v_call: TRBV2
d_call: -
j_call: TRBJ1-5
cdr3_aa: CASTPVGLWPQHF
cdr3_nt: TGTGCCAGCACCCCAGTGGGGCTTTGGCCCCAGCATTTT

clone_size: -
v_call: TRBV2
d_call: -
j_call: TRBJ1-5
cdr3_aa: CASRDTSNQPQHF
cdr3_nt: TGTGCCAGCAGAGACACTAGCAATCAGCCCCAGCATTTT

clone_size: -
v_call: TRBV5-1
d_call: -
j_call: TRBJ1-2
cdr3_aa: CASSSGGWDYGYTF
cdr3_nt: TGCGCCAGCAGCTCGGGGGGCTGGGACTATGGCTACACCTTC

clone_size: -
v_call: TRBV6-1
d_call: -
j_call: TRBJ1-1
cdr3_aa: CASSARVGVMDTEAFF
cdr3_nt: TGTGCCAGCAGTGCCAGGGTTGGGGTCATGGACACTGAAGCTTTCTTT

clone_size: -
v_call: TRBV29-1
d_call: -
j_call: TRBJ2-5
cdr3_aa: CSVLTIGETQYF
cdr3_nt: TGCAGCGTCCTCACTATCGGAGAGACCCAGTACTTC

clone_size: few
v_call: TRBV24-1
d_call: TRBD2
j_call: TRBJ2-2
cdr3_aa: CATSERGRGNTGELFF
cdr3_nt: TGTGCCACCAGTGAACGGGGGAGGGGGAACACCGGGGAGCTGTTTTTT